The 5 T cell receptor beta chains given below trace back to one sample, sequenced in a study of T cells in Graves' hyperthyroidism and ophthalmopathy. Regions amplified from RNA transcripts were the TCR beta CDR3 regions. The primer set for the first-round RT-PCR of the TCR CDR3 was HTBI. MiXCR, run by TCRdb on the multiplex PCR reads, gives a single entry per CDR3 protein. The sample has roughly 380,000 distinct CDR3 sequences; roughly 15% are singletons. The sequenced sample consisted of blood. The source is a woman between 18 and 29 years old with Graves' hyperthyroidism.

There are a few counts of this clonotype. The chain employs TRBV27 and TRBJ1-2, with a weak D call TRBD1 (5 bases). Germline-derived CDR1 and CDR2 are MNHEY and SMNVEV (reference sequence). Trimming cost V 6 bases and J 4 bases, with 21 bases left between them. The CDR3 runs 16 residues. The CDR3 nucleotides are TGTGCCAGCAGATTAGGAGGGGACCCGGGGATCTATGGCTACACCTTC. Protein sequence: CASRLGGDPGIYGYTF.

This clonotype was seen at least ten times. The genes are TRBV2 and TRBJ2-1; 14 positions agree with TRBD2. Germline V gene lookup returns CDR1 SNHLY and CDR2 FYNNEI. CDR3 size: 16 residues. Trimming removed 4 bases from V and 8 bases from J; junction bases left unmatched: 7. CDR3: CASSAGLAGVLDEQFF. CDR3 DNA: TGTGCCAGCAGTGCGGGACTAGCGGGAGTCCTCGATGAGCAGTTCTTC.

In this sample, this clonotype turned up many times. The DNA of the CDR3 is TGCAGTGCTAGCGAGACTAGCGGGAGATGGAATGAGCAGTTCTTC. Protein product: CSASETSGRWNEQFF. The V gene is TRBV20-1, the J gene TRBJ2-1; TRBD2 matches 12 bases. Per the germline V gene, CDR1 is DFQATT and CDR2 is SNEGSKA (reference sequence). The CDR3 contains 15 residues. Trimming removed 3 bases from V and 7 bases from J; junction bases left unmatched: 7.

This clonotype was picked up many times. The genes are TRBV15 and TRBJ1-3; the D is unclear. Trimming took 0 bases from V and 2 from J, leaving 14 bases between them. Germline loops: CDR1 LNHNV, CDR2 YYDKDF (reference sequence). CDR3 length: 17 residues. CDR3 nucleotides: TGTGCCACCAGCAGAGATCACCGGACTGCCGCTGGAAACACCATATATTTT. Residues: CATSRDHRTAAGNTIYF.

This clonotype was counted a single time. The V gene is TRBV6-5, the J gene TRBJ1-4, with D uncertain. Germline CDR1 MNHEY, CDR2 SVGAGI. The CDR3 spans 11 residues. V dropped 10 bases and J dropped 7 bases, with 10 bases sitting between them. The CDR3 coding sequence is TGTGCCATAAGTTTATCTGAAAAACTGTTTTTT. As protein: CAISLSEKLFF.